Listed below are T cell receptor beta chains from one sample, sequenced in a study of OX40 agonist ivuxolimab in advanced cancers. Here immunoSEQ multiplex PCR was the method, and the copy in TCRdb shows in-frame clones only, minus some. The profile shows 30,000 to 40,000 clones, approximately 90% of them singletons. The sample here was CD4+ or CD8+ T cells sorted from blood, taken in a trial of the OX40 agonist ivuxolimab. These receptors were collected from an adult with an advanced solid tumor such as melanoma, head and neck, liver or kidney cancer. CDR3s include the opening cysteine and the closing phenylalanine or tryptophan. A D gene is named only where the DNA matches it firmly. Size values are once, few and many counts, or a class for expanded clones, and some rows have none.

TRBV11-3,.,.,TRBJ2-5,TGTGCCAGCAGCTTAGCCCGGCAAGAGACCCAGTACTTC,CASSLARQETQYF
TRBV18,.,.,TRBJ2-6,TGTGCCAGCTCACCACTGGGGACCTCTGGGGCCAACGTCCTGACTTTC,CASSPLGTSGANVLTF
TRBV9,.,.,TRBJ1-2,TGTGCCAGCAGCCCTGGGGAGTTTGGCTACACCTTC,CASSPGEFGYTF
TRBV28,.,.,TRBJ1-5,TGTGCCAGCAGGGCGGACAGTCCAGGCCAGCCCCAGCATTTT,CASRADSPGQPQHF
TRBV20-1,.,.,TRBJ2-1,TGCAGTGCCCCCGGGCTCAATGAGCAGTTCTTC,CSAPGLNEQFF
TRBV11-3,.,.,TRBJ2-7,TGTGCCAGCAGCTTAGAGAGAGGTCCGGGCCCCTACGAGCAGTACTTC,CASSLERGPGPYEQYF
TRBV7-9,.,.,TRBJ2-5,TGTGCCAGCAGCTCCCCCGGGGGGCACTCAGGGCGTCCCCAAGAGACCCAGTACTTC,CASSSPGGHSGRPQETQYF
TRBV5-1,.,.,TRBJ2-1,TGCGCCAGCAGCTTGTTCCAGGGAGTGCAGTTCTTC,CASSLFQGVQFF
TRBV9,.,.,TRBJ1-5,TGTGCCAGCAGCGTCGGGACCGGCTATCAGCCCCAGCATTTT,CASSVGTGYQPQHF
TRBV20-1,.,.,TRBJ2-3,TGCAGTGCTAGAGATCCCTATACGCAGTATTTT,CSARDPYTQYF
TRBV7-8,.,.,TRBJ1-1,TGTGCCAGCAGCTTACTTGGGGGGGGTACTGAAGCTTTCTTT,CASSLLGGGTEAFF
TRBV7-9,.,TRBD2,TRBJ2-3,TGTGCCAGCAGCCCACGATGGTCAGGCACTAGCGGGACAGATACGCAGTATTTT,CASSPRWSGTSGTDTQYF
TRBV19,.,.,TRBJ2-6,TGTGCCAGTAAGGAGGGGCCTGGGGCCAACGTCCTGACTTTC,CASKEGPGANVLTF
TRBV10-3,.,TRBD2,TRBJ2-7,TGTGCCATCAGACCCTCGGGGGGGCTCTACGAGCAGTACTTC,CAIRPSGGLYEQYF
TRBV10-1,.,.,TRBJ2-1,TGCGCCACTTCGAAAGACTCCTACAATGAGCAGTTCTTC,CATSKDSYNEQFF
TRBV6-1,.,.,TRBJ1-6,TGTGCCAGCAGTGGATCAGTGAGCTCCTATAATTCACCCCTCCACTTT,CASSGSVSSYNSPLHF
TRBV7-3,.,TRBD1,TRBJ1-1,TGTGCCAGCAGCACTGAAGGGGGCATGGCTGAAGCTTTCTTT,CASSTEGGMAEAFF
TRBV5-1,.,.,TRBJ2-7,TGCGCCAGCAGCTTGGGTTCGGGCTACGAGCAGTACTTC,CASSLGSGYEQYF
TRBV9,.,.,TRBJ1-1,TGTGCCAGCAGCGTTTCGGGTATAACTGAAGCTTTCTTT,CASSVSGITEAFF
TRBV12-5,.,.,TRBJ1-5,TGTGCTAGTGGTCCCCCGGGAACAGGCATCCCACTATCGGGATATCTCCACAATCAGCCCCAGCATTTT,CASGPPGTGIPLSGYLHNQPQHF
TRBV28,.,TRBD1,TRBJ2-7,TGTGCCAGCAGTTTAACAGGGGACGCCTACGAGCAGTACTTC,CASSLTGDAYEQYF
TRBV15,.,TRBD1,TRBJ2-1,TGTGCCACCAGCAGAGGAGGGACAGACAATGAGCAGTTCTTC,CATSRGGTDNEQFF
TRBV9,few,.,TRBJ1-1,TGTGCCAGCAGCGTCCCCGGGGGGGGAACTGAAGCTTTCTTT,CASSVPGGGTEAFF
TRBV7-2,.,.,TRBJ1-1,TGTGCCAGCAGCCTCGCCCCGAACACTGAAGCTTTCTTT,CASSLAPNTEAFF
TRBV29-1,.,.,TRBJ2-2,TGCAGCGTAGCAAGGGCCGCGAACACCGGGGAGCTGTTTTTT,CSVARAANTGELFF
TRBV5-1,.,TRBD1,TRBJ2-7,TGCGCCAGCAGCATGGGGGACGCGACAGGGGCCTACGAGCAGTACTTC,CASSMGDATGAYEQYF
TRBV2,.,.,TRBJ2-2,TGTGCCAGCAGCCTGAACACCGGGGAGCTGTTTTTT,CASSLNTGELFF
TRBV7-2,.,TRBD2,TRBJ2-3,TGTGCCAGCAGCGATATAGCGGGGGGGGACACAGATACGCAGTATTTT,CASSDIAGGDTDTQYF
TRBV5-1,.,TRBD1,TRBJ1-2,TGCGCCAGCAGCCCGGAGGGACAGGTTAATGGCTACACCTTC,CASSPEGQVNGYTF
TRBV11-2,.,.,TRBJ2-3,TGTGCCAGCACCCCCCGGAGGAGCACAGATACGCAGTATTTT,CASTPRRSTDTQYF
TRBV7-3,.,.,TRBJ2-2,TGTGCCAGCAGCTTATCGCCTCGAGGGGAGCTGTTTTTT,CASSLSPRGELFF
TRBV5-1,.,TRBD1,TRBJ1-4,TGCGCCAGCGCGGTAACAGGGGTTGTCGGTGAAAAACTGTTTTTT,CASAVTGVVGEKLFF
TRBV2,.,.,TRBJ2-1,TGTGCCAGCAGTGTGGTCACGTCCTACAATGAGCAGTTCTTC,CASSVVTSYNEQFF
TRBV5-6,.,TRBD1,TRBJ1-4,TGTGCCAGCAGCTTGTGGCAGGGGGTAGCGAATGAAAAACTGTTTTTT,CASSLWQGVANEKLFF
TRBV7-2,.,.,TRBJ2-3,TGTGCCAGCAGCTTCGGACAGAGTGGAGATACGCAGTATTTT,CASSFGQSGDTQYF
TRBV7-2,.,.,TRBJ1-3,TGTGCCAGCAGCTTAGGACAGGTCTCATCTGGAAACACCATATATTTT,CASSLGQVSSGNTIYF
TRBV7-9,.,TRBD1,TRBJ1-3,TGTGCCAGCAGCGTCCGGACAGGGGGTGGAAACACCATATATTTT,CASSVRTGGGNTIYF
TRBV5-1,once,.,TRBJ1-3,TGCGCCAGCAGCTCGGGACTCATCTCTGGAAACACCATATATTTT,CASSSGLISGNTIYF
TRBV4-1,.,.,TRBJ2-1,TGCGCCAGCAGCCAAGCCTTGTGGCCCAATGAGCAGTTCTTC,CASSQALWPNEQFF
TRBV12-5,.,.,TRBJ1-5,TGTGCTAGTGGTTTGTTCGGGGCAGGGGAGCCGCCCCAGCATTTT,CASGLFGAGEPPQHF
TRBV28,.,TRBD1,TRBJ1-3,TGTGCCAGCAGTTTCTCGACAGGGGTTGGTTTGGGTGCTGGAAACACCATATATTTT,CASSFSTGVGLGAGNTIYF
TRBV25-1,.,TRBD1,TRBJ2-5,TGTGCCAGCGGAGGGGACAGGGGGGACGAGACCCAGTACTTC,CASGGDRGDETQYF
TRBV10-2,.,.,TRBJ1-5,TGCGCCACATCAGAAACTGTCGACGGCTCACCCCAGCATTTT,CATSETVDGSPQHF